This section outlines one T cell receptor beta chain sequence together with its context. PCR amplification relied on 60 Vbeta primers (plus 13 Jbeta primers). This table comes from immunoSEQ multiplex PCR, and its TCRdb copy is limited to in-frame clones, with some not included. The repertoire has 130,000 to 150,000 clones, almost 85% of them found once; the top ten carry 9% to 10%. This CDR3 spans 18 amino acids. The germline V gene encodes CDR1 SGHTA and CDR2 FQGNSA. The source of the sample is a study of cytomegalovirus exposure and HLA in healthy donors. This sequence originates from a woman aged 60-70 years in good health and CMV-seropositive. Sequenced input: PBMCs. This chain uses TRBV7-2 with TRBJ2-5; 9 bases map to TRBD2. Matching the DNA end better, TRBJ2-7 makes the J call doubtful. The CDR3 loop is CASSLATTGTSPSYEQYF. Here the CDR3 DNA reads TGTGCCAGCAGCTTAGCGACAACCGGGACTAGCCCATCCTACGAGCAGTACTTC.